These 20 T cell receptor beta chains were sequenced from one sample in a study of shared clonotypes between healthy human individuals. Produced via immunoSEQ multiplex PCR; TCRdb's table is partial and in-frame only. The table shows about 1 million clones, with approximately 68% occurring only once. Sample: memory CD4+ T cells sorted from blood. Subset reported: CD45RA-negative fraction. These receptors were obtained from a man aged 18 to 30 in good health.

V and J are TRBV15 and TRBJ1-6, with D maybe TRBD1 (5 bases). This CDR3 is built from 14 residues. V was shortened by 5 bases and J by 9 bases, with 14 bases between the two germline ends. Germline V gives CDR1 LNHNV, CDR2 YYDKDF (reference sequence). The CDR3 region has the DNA TGTGCCACCAGCCTCGCGGGGCAGACTTCACCCCTCCACTTT. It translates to CATSLAGQTSPLHF.

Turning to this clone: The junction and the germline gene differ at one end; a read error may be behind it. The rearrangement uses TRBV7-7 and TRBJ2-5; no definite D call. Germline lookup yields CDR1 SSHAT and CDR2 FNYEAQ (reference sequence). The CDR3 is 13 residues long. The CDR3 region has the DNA TGTGCTAGCAGCTCAACCGATCTAGAGACCCAGTACTTC. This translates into CASSSTDLETQYF.

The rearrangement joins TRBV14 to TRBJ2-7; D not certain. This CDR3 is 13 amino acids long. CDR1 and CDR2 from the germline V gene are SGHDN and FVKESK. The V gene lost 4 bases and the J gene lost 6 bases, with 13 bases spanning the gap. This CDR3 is CASSPRRASEQYF. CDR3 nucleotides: TGTGCCAGCAGCCCCCGAAGGGCATCCGAGCAGTACTTC.

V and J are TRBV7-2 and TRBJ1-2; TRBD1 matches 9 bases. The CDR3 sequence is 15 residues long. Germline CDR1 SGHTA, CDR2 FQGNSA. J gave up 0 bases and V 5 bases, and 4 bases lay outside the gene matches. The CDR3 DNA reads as TGTGCCAGCAGCCGACAGGGGGTAGCTAACTATGGCTACACCTTC. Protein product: CASSRQGVANYGYTF.

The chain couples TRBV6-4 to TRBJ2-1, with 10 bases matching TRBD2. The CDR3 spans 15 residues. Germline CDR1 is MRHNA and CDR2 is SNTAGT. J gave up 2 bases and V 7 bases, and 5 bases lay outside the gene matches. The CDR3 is CASTSTSGAYNEQFF. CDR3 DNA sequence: TGTGCCAGCACCTCAACTAGCGGGGCCTACAATGAGCAGTTCTTC.

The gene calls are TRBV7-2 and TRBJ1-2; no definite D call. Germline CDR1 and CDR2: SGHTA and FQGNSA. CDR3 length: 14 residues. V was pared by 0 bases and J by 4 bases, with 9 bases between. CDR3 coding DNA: TGTGCCAGCAGCTTAGCGCTGACGACCTATGGCTACACCTTC. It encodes CASSLALTTYGYTF.

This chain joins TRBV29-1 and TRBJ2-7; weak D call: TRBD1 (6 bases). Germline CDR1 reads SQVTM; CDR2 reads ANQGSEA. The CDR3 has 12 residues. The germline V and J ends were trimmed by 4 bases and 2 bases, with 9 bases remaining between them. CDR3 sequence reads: CSVVGDTYEQYF. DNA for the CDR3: TGCAGCGTTGTGGGGGACACCTACGAGCAGTACTTC.

CDR3 loop: CASSQNEGRVWISGYTF. The CDR3 region has the DNA TGCGCCAGCAGCCAAAATGAGGGTAGAGTGTGGATTTCTGGCTACACCTTC. This chain uses TRBV4-1 with TRBJ1-2; no firm D call. V gave up 2 bases and J gave up 7 bases, with 23 bases separating them. Germline values: CDR1 MGHRA, CDR2 YSYEKL. This CDR3 is 17 amino acids long.

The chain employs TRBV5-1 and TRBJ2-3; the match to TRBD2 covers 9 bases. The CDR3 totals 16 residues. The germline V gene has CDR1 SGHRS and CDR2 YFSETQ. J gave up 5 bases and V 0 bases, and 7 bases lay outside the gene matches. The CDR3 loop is CASSLAAGGPGDTQYF. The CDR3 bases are TGCGCCAGCAGCTTGGCCGCGGGAGGGCCGGGAGATACGCAGTATTTT.

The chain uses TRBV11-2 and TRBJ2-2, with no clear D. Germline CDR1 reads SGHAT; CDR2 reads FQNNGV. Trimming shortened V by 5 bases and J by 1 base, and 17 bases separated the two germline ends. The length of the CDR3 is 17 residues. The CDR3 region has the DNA TGTGCCAGCAGCCACGGAAACCAGGCTTGGAACACCGGGGAGCTGTTTTTT. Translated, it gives CASSHGNQAWNTGELFF.

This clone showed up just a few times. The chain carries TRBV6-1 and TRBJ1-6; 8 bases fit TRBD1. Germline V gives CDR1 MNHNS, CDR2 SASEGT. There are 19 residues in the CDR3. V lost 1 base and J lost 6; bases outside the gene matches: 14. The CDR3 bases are TGTGCCAGCAGTGAAGGGACAGGGACTCCTAAGAGGAGTAATTCACCCCTCCACTTT. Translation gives CASSEGTGTPKRSNSPLHF.

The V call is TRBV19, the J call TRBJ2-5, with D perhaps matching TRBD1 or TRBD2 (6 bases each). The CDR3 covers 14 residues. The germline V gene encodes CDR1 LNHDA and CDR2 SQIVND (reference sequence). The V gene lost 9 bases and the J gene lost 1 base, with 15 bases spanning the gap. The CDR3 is CASSIGGLQETQYF. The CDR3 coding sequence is TGTGCCAGCTCGATAGGGGGGCTCCAAGAGACCCAGTACTTC.

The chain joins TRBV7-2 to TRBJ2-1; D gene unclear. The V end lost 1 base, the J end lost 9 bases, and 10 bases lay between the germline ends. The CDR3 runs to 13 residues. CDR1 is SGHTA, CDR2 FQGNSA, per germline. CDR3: CASSLEVAGEQFF. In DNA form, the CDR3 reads TGTGCCAGCAGCTTAGAGGTAGCTGGTGAGCAGTTCTTC.

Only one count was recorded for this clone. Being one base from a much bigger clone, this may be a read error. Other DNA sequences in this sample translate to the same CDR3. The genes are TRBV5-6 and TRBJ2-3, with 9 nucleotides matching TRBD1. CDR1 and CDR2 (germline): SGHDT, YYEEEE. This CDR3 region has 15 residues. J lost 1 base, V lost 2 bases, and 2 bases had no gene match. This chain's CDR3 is CASSFRTGGTDTQYF. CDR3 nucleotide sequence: TGTGCCAGCAGCTTCCGGACAGGGGGCACAGATACGCAGTATTTT.

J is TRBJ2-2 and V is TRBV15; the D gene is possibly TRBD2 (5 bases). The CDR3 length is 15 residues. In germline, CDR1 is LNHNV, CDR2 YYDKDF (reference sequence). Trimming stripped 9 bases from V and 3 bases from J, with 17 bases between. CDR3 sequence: CATARVLEDTGELFF. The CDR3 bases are TGTGCCACAGCTAGGGTGCTGGAGGACACCGGGGAGCTGTTTTTT.

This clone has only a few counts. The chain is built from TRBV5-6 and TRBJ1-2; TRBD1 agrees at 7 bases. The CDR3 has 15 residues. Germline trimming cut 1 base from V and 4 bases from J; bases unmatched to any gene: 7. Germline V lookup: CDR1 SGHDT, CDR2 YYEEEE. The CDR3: CASSLNGNRGYGYTF. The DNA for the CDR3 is TGTGCCAGCAGCTTGAATGGGAACAGGGGCTATGGCTACACCTTC.

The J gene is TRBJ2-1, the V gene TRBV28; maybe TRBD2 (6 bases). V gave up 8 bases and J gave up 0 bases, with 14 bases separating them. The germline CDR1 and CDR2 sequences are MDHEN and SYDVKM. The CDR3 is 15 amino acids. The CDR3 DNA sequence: TGTGCCAGCCGTGACGAGACTAGCTCCTACAATGAGCAGTTCTTC. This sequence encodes CASRDETSSYNEQFF.

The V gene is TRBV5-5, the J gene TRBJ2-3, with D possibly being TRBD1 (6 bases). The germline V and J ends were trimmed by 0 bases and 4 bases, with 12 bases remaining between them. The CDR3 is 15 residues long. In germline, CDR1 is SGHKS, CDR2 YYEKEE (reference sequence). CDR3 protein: CASSLVTGRSDTQYF. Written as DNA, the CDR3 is TGTGCCAGCAGCTTGGTAACAGGGAGATCAGATACGCAGTATTTT. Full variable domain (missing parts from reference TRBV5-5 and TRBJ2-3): DAGVTQSPTHLIKTRGQQVTLRCSPISGHKSVSWYQQVLGQGPQFIFQYYEKEERGRGNFPDRFSARQFPNYSSELNVNALLLGDSALYLCASSLVTGRSDTQYFGPGTRLTVL.

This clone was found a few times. CDR3 loop: CASERPFF. In DNA, the CDR3 is TGTGCCAGCGAACGGCCGTTCTTC. V usage is TRBV21-1 and J usage is TRBJ2-1. TRBV21-1 has pseudogene status. This CDR3 is built from 8 residues.

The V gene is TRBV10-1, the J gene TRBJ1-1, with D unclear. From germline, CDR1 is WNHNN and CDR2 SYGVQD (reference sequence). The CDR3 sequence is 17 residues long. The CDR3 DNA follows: TGCGCTCGGAGGGCTGGCTGCGTTTTCGGAATGAACACTGAAGCTTTCTTT. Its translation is CARRAGCVFGMNTEAFF.